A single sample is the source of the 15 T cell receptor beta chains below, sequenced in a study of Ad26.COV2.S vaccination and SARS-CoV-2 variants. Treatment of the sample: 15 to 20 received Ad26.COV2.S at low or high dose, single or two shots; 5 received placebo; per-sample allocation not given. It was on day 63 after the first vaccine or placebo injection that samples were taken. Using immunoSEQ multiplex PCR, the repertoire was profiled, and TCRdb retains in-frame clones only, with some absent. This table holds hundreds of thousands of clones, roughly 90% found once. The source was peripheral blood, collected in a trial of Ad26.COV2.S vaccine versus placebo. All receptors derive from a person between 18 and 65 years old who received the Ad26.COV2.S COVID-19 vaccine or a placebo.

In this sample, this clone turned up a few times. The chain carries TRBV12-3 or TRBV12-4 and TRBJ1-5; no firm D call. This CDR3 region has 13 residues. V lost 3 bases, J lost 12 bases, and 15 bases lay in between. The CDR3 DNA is TGTGCCAGCAGTTTCTCGGGTGTTGGGCTCCAGCATTTT. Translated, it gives CASSFSGVGLQHF.

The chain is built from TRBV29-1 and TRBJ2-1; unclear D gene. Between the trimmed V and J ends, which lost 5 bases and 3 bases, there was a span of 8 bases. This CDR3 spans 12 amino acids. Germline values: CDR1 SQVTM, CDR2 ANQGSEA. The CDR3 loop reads CSVLKVYNEQFF. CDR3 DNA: TGCAGCGTTTTAAAAGTCTACAATGAGCAGTTCTTC.

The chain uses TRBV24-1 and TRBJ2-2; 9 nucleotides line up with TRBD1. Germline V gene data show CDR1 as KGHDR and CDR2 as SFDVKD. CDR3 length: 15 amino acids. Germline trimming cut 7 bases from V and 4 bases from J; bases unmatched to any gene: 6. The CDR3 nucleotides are TGTGCCACCAGAACCGGGACAGGGCTCACCGGGGAGCTGTTTTTT. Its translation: CATRTGTGLTGELFF.

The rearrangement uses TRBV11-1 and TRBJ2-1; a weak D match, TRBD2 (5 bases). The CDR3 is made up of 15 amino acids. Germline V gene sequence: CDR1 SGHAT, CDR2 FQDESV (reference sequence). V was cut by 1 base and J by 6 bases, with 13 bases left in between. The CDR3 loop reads CASSLDGVEVNEQFF. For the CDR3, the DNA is TGTGCCAGCAGCTTAGACGGGGTCGAAGTCAATGAGCAGTTCTTC.

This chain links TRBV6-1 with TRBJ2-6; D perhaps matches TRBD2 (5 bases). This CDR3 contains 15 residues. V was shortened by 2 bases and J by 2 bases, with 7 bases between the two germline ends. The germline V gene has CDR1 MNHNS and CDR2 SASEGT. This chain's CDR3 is CASSELRAGANVLTF. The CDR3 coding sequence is TGTGCCAGCAGTGAATTGAGGGCTGGGGCCAACGTCCTGACTTTC.

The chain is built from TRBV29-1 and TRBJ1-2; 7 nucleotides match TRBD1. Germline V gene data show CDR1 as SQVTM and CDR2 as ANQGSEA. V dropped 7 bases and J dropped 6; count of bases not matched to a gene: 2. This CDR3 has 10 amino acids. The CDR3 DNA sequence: TGCAGCGCTGGGACAGATGGCTACACCTTC. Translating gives CSAGTDGYTF.

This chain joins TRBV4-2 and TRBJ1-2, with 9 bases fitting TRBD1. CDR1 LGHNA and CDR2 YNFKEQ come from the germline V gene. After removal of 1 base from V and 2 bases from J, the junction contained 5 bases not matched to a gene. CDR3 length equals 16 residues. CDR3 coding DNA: TGTGCCAGCAGCCAAGGAACCGGGACAGGGAACTATGGCTACACCTTC. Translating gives CASSQGTGTGNYGYTF.

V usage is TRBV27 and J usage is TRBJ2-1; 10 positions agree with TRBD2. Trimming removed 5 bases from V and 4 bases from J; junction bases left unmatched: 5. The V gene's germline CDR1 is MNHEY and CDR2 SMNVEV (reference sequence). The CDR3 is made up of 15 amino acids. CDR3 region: CASSTGLATYNEQFF. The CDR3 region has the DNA TGTGCCAGCAGTACGGGACTAGCGACTTACAATGAGCAGTTCTTC.

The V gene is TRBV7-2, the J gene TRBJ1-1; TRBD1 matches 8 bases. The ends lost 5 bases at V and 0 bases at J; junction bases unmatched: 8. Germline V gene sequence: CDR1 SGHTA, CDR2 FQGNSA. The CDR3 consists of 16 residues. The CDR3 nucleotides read TGTGCCAGCAGCCTACAGGGGGGCCTCCTGAACACTGAAGCTTTCTTT. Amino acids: CASSLQGGLLNTEAFF.

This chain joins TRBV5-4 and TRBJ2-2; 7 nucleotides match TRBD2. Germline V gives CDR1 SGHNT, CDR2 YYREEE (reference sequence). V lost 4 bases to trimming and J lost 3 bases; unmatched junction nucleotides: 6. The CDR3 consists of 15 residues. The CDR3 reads CASSRGGAYTGELFF. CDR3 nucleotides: TGTGCCAGCAGCCGGGGAGGGGCCTACACCGGGGAGCTGTTTTTT.

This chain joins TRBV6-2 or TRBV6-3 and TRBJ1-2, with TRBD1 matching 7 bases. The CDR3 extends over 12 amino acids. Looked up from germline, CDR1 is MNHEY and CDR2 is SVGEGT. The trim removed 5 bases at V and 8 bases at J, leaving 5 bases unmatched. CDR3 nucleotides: TGTGCCAGCAGTCACAGGGGAAACGGCTACACCTTC. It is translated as CASSHRGNGYTF.

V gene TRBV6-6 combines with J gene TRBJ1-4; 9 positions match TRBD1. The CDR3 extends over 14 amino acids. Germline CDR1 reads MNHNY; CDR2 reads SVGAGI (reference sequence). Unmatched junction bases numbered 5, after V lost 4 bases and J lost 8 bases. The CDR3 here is CASSLGTGYEKLFF. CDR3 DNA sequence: TGTGCCAGCAGTTTGGGGACAGGGTACGAAAAACTGTTTTTT.

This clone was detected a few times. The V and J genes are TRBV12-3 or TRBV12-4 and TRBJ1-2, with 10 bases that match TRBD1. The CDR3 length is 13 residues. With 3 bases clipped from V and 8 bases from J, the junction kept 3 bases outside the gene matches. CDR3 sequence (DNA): TGTGCCAGCAGTTTTGGGACAGGGGTCGGCTACACCTTC. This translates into CASSFGTGVGYTF.

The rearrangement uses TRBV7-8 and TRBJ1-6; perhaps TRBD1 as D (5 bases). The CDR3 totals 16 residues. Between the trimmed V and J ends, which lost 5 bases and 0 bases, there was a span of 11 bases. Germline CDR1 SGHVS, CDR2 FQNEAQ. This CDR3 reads CASSPGGGSYNSPLHF. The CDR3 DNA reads TGTGCCAGCAGCCCCGGGGGGGGCTCCTATAATTCACCCCTCCACTTT.

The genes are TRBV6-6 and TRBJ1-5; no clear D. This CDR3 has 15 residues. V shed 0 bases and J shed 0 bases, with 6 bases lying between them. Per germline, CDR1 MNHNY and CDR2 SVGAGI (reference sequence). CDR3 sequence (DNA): TGTGCCAGCAGTTACTCGAGTTATAGCAATCAGCCCCAGCATTTT. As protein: CASSYSSYSNQPQHF.